The T cell receptor beta chain under discussion was sequenced for a study of blood T cell repertoires in COVID-19 (dated by TCRdb to 2018 to 2020). About the full investigation: Samples from collaborators originated in the United States, Italy and Spain and spanned both the acute and convalescent phases of COVID-19. Sample metadata almost always included a de-identified subject ID, COVID-19 status, age in years and sex. The repertoires were released in a freely available public database meant as a resource for research on the immune response to SARS-CoV-2. Where HLA class I and class II types were available, the types were taken from metadata supplied by the sample provider, not from assay-based typing. The dataset comprised deeply sampled blood TCRbeta repertoires from subjects exposed to, actively infected with, or recovered from COVID-19. The material from the prospective study consisted of cDNA or gDNA derived from T cells, B-cell-depleted T cells, or PBMCs. The samples were drawn from two sources: the first 160 participants of the ongoing ImmuneRACE study, and fewer than 1,500 subjects contributed by 6 global collaborators.

From the cysteine up to the phenylalanine, the CDR3 has a length of 16 residues. This entry keeps only the CDR3 DNA: 48 bases, framed from base 1. V is pared back by 2 bases and J by 0 bases, with 11 bases lying between the germline termini. The germline V gene encodes CDR1 SGHTA and CDR2 FQGNSA. Each collaborating institution followed its own protocols to collect whole blood in K2EDTA tubes. For TCRbeta analysis, collaborators shipped samples in one of three forms: frozen whole blood, isolated PBMCs, or DNA extracted from either of those sample types. The immunoSEQ Assay, a bias-controlled multiplex PCR, was used to amplify TCRbeta CDR3 regions from genomic DNA. On the authors' methods: Nucleated cell counts per sample were estimated from amplification of reference gene primers within the assay. To quantify the absolute abundance of each unique TCRbeta CDR3 rearrangement, sequence reads were collapsed and filtered. For each sample, productive Simpson clonality was calculated as the square root of Simpson's diversity index across productive rearrangements. TCRdb re-hosts the immuneACCESS table, in-frame sequences only. Its copies lack some clones; in the studies checked, an unresolved V gene accounts for under half of them, and the cause for the rest is not known. Clonal size and the V and J genes are those of that table, whereas D and trimming came from the DNA. Across this sample there are 200,000 to 250,000 clones, with around 83% seen only once. Roughly 10% of the sample rests with the top ten.

In the case of this clone: Its antigen is not yet known. Nothing much larger sits one base from this clone, and base qualities are not available.

What the research found in general, with its limitations: How much clinical and demographic metadata was included differed by source and by participant, and the metadata was provided uncurated.

Source material: peripheral blood. This TCR was sampled from an elderly man with acute or convalescent COVID-19. The sequence joins TRBV7-2 to TRBJ1-3, with TRBD1 perhaps the D gene, on 6 matching bases. The DNA sequence is given as TGTGCCAGCAGCTTAAACAGGGTCCCCTCTGGAAACACCATATATTTT. Its translation is CASSLNRVPSGNTIYF.